The 22 T cell receptor beta chains presented below share a single source sample, sequenced in a study of T cell repertoires in cytomegalovirus infection (dated by TCRdb to about 2019). The sequencer listed for this sample is Illumina HiSeq 1500. The public reads were quality trimmed at Q25 with fastp and then assembled into clones with MiXCR by TCRdb, keeping productive beta chains. Under each unique CDR3 protein, matching rows form one entry showing the most common genes and DNA. This sample holds 400,000 or so distinct CDR3 sequences; 15% to 20% were observed only once. The leading ten clones occupy 8.7% of the sample. The specimen sequenced was PBMCs. The receptor set was obtained from a human donor in good health (CMV status not recorded). Some clones in this sample may be carry-over from other donors' samples.

In this sample, this clonotype turned up a few times. The chain is built from TRBV6-6 and TRBJ2-5, with D maybe TRBD2 (6 bases). This CDR3 is built from 14 residues. Per the germline V gene, CDR1 is MNHNY and CDR2 is SVGAGI (reference sequence). Trimming removed 8 bases at V and 0 bases at J, with 13 bases between. This CDR3 reads CASGMGGNQETQYF. For the CDR3, the DNA is TGTGCCAGCGGGATGGGCGGGAACCAAGAGACCCAGTACTTC.

This clonotype occurred once. The chain carries TRBV3-1 and TRBJ1-1; no clear D. The V end lost 5 bases, the J end lost 6 bases, and 19 bases lay between the germline ends. The germline CDR1 and CDR2 sequences are LGHDT and YNNKEL (reference sequence). This CDR3 is built from 15 residues. In nucleotides, the CDR3 is TGTGCCAGCAGCTCTCACGGGCAGGATGGGGCTGAAGCTTTCTTT. The encoded protein is CASSSHGQDGAEAFF.

This clonotype was observed many times. The chain uses TRBV7-2 and TRBJ2-5; 9 nucleotides agree with TRBD1. After removal of 5 bases from V and 1 base from J, the junction contained 2 bases not matched to a gene. CDR3 size: 14 residues. Germline CDR1 and CDR2: SGHTA and FQGNSA. In DNA, the CDR3 is TGTGCCAGCAGCGCGGACAGGGGCCAAGAGACCCAGTACTTC. Amino acids: CASSADRGQETQYF. Using reference TRBV7-2 and TRBJ2-5 for the parts outside the CDR3, the full variable domain is GAGVSQSPSNKVTEKGKDVELRCDPISGHTALYWYRQSLGQGLEFLIYFQGNSAPDKSGLPSDRFSAERTGGSVSTLTIQRTQQEDSAVYLCASSADRGQETQYFGPGTRLLVL.

J is TRBJ1-6 and V is TRBV7-2, with D tentatively TRBD1 (5 bases). Germline-derived CDR1 and CDR2 are SGHTA and FQGNSA. The CDR3 length is 15 residues. Trimming removed 5 bases from V and 10 bases from J, with 18 bases in between. CDR3 amino acids: CASSLLAQVRSPLHF. DNA for the CDR3: TGTGCCAGCAGCCTACTAGCACAGGTCCGCTCACCCCTCCACTTT.

This clonotype was recorded a few times. This rearrangement joins TRBV18 to TRBJ1-2; 7 bases align to TRBD1. The CDR3 is 13 amino acids. The germline CDR1 and CDR2 sequences are KGHSH and LQKENI. V was clipped by 8 bases and J by 4 bases; unmatched bases: 7. CDR3 residues: CASLQGMGYGYTF. CDR3 DNA: TGTGCCAGCCTACAGGGGATGGGCTATGGCTACACCTTC.

The CDR3 region has the DNA TGTGCCAGTAACGGGAATAGCAATCAGCCCCAGCATTTT. It codes for CASNGNSNQPQHF. The chain uses TRBV19 and TRBJ1-5; D unclear. The CDR3 contains 13 residues. Trimming cost V 7 bases and J 0 bases, with 7 bases left between them. The germline CDR1 and CDR2 sequences are LNHDA and SQIVND (reference sequence).

This clonotype was seen ten or more times. The chain couples TRBV7-9 to TRBJ1-2; TRBD1 matches at 7 bases. CDR1 and CDR2 from the germline V gene are SEHNR and FQNEAQ (reference sequence). The V and J ends lost 4 bases and 3 bases, in that order; junction bases with no gene match: 8. The CDR3 sequence is 15 residues long. DNA of the CDR3: TGTGCCAGCAGCTCAACAGGGACAGACTACTATGGCTACACCTTC. Translation: CASSSTGTDYYGYTF.

This sequence joins TRBV3-1 and TRBJ1-1; D call uncertain. The length of the CDR3 is 13 residues. V shed 2 bases and J shed 7 bases, with 11 bases lying between them. Germline V gene lookup returns CDR1 LGHDT and CDR2 YNNKEL (reference sequence). The CDR3 loop reads CASSQSRLGEAFF. In nucleotides, the CDR3 is TGTGCCAGCAGCCAAAGCAGACTCGGTGAAGCTTTCTTT. Looking up the rest from reference TRBV3-1 and TRBJ1-1 gives the full variable domain: DTAVSQTPKYLVTQMGNDKSIKCEQNLGHDTMYWYKQDSKKFLKIMFSYNNKELIINETVPNRFSPKSPDKAHLNLHINSLELGDSAVYFCASSQSRLGEAFFGQGTRLTVV.

Concerning this clonotype: A much larger clone lies a single base off, so this may be a read error. The V gene is TRBV11-2, the J gene TRBJ1-1, with D uncertain. Germline V lookup: CDR1 SGHAT, CDR2 FQNNGV. CDR3 length equals 13 residues. The CDR3, as DNA: TGTGCCAGAAGCTTCTGGTACGACGACAAAGCTTTCTTT. This translates into CARSFWYDDKAFF.

This clonotype has more than one count but fewer than ten. This rearrangement joins TRBV20-1 to TRBJ1-1; TRBD1 agrees at 9 bases. After removal of 1 base from V and 2 bases from J, the junction contained 2 bases not matched to a gene. The CDR3 is made up of 14 amino acids. Germline V gene sequence: CDR1 DFQATT, CDR2 SNEGSKA (reference sequence). Here the CDR3 DNA reads TGCAGTGCTAGAGGGGACAGGGCCAACACTGAAGCTTTCTTT. The encoded protein is CSARGDRANTEAFF.

In this sample, this clonotype turned up many times. The chain carries TRBV12-3 or TRBV12-4 and TRBJ2-3; 7 bases match TRBD2. The CDR3 length is 15 residues. V trimming: 2 bases; J trimming: 4 bases; junction bases outside the gene matches: 6. DNA of the CDR3: TGTGCCAGCAGTTTAAGTGGGAGGGCCTCAGATACGCAGTATTTT. Residues: CASSLSGRASDTQYF.

This clonotype was detected many times. The chain employs TRBV7-9 and TRBJ2-3; 12 positions agree with TRBD2. Per germline, CDR1 SEHNR and CDR2 FQNEAQ (reference sequence). The V gene end was trimmed by 4 bases and the J gene end by 6 bases; junction bases not matched to a gene: 8. This CDR3 has 16 residues. CDR3 residues: CASSSLAGGPVDTQYF. The CDR3 nucleotides are TGTGCCAGCAGCTCGCTAGCGGGAGGGCCTGTTGATACGCAGTATTTT.

This clonotype was counted many times. The J gene is TRBJ1-5, the V gene TRBV12-3 or TRBV12-4; 8 positions match TRBD1. This CDR3 region has 17 residues. Trimming cost V 5 bases and J 2 bases; bases outside gene matches: 11. The chain's CDR3 is CASSGGAGGGRNQPQHF. DNA for the CDR3: TGTGCCAGCAGTGGGGGGGCAGGGGGCGGACGCAATCAGCCCCAGCATTTT.

There are many counts of this clonotype. The rearrangement joins TRBV7-2 to TRBJ2-1; TRBD1 matches at 7 bases. Germline trimming cut 5 bases from V and 5 bases from J; bases unmatched to any gene: 9. Germline V gene lookup returns CDR1 SGHTA and CDR2 FQGNSA. This CDR3 is built from 15 residues. The CDR3 nucleotides read TGTGCCAGCAGCAAAATCGACAGGGACAACAATGAGCAGTTCTTC. Translating gives CASSKIDRDNNEQFF.

This clonotype was counted a few times. This chain connects TRBV25-1 to TRBJ2-5; D is perhaps TRBD1 or TRBD2 (5 bases each). The CDR3 sequence is 12 residues long. With 7 bases removed from V and 7 bases from J, the gap between germline ends came to 13 bases. The germline V gene has CDR1 MGHDK and CDR2 SYGVNS. Written as DNA, the CDR3 is TGTGCCAGCATGAGAGGGGTTGGGACCCAGTACTTC. This encodes CASMRGVGTQYF.

This chain uses TRBV7-2 with TRBJ2-7; D assignment may be TRBD1 or TRBD2 (5 bases each). This CDR3 comprises 16 residues. Deletions cut 1 base from V and 3 bases from J, with 16 bases between. CDR1 is SGHTA, CDR2 FQGNSA, per germline. Here the CDR3 reads CASSLDWGRANYEQYF. In DNA form, the CDR3 reads TGTGCCAGCAGCTTAGACTGGGGACGTGCTAACTACGAGCAGTACTTC.

This chain links TRBV7-6 with TRBJ2-7; 13 nucleotides match TRBD2. The CDR3 consists of 16 residues. The V segment lost 5 bases and the J segment 4 bases; nucleotides outside the gene matches: 8. Germline CDR1 and CDR2: SGHVS and FNYEAQ. The CDR3 reads CASSGRLAGGLYEQYF. The DNA for the CDR3 is TGTGCCAGCAGCGGAAGACTAGCGGGGGGCTTATACGAGCAGTACTTC.

This clonotype was found a few times. The CDR3 spells CASSSPRGSDEQFF. CDR3 sequence (DNA): TGTGCCAGCAGCTCCCCGCGGGGAAGCGATGAGCAGTTCTTC. The genes are TRBV7-4 and TRBJ2-1; weak D call: TRBD2 (6 bases). Trimming pared 4 bases from V and 8 bases from J, leaving 15 bases between. CDR3 length: 14 residues. The V gene's germline CDR1 is SGHVT and CDR2 SQSDAQ. The whole variable domain, filled in from reference TRBV7-4 and TRBJ2-1, reads GAGVSQSPRYKVAKRGRDVALRCDSISGHVTLYWYRQTLGQGSEVLTYSQSDAQRDKSGRPSGRFSAERPERSVSTLKIQRTEQGDSAVYLCASSSPRGSDEQFFGPGTRLTVL.

This clonotype was picked up many times. V and J are TRBV11-2 and TRBJ1-5; D remains ambiguous. Trimming cost V 3 bases and J 5 bases, with 8 bases left between them. The CDR3 totals 13 residues. Per the germline V gene, CDR1 is SGHAT and CDR2 is FQNNGV. CDR3 sequence (DNA): TGTGCCAGCAGCTTGGACGAAGATCAGCCCCAGCATTTT. Protein sequence: CASSLDEDQPQHF.

The rearrangement links TRBV12-3 or TRBV12-4 to TRBJ1-5, with D unresolved. This CDR3 comprises 12 residues. V gave up 4 bases and J gave up 5 bases, with 6 bases separating them. CDR3 bases: TGTGCCAGCAGTTATCCTTATCAGCCCCAGCATTTT. Residues: CASSYPYQPQHF.

The sample holds a few counts of this clonotype. The genes are TRBV25-1 and TRBJ2-5; 14 nucleotides match TRBD2. CDR1 is MGHDK, CDR2 SYGVNS, per germline. This CDR3 is built from 16 residues. J was trimmed by 7 bases and V by 4 bases; bases with no gene match: 8. The CDR3 nucleotides read TGTGCCAGCAGTGGGGCGGGACTAGCGGGAGACGTGACCCAGTACTTC. The encoded protein is CASSGAGLAGDVTQYF.

V and J are TRBV6-1 and TRBJ2-3; D ambiguous. Deletions cut 1 base from V and 3 bases from J, with 5 bases between. The CDR3 length is 13 residues. CDR1 and CDR2 from the germline V gene are MNHNS and SASEGT. CDR3 sequence (DNA): TGTGCCAGCAGTGAAGTAAAAACAGATACGCAGTATTTT. It specifies CASSEVKTDTQYF.